This paragraph reports one TCR beta chain. This clonotype has a count of ten or more. The antigen this receptor binds is unknown. There are no base qualities to consult, and no much larger clone falls within one base. The sample's time point label, in plain terms: day 60 (about 2 months) after transplantation. The sample's treatment or condition label, in plain terms: allogeneic hematopoietic cell transplantation with graft depleted of TCRalphabeta T cells and CD19 B cells. TCRalphabeta/CD19-depleted allogeneic hematopoietic cell grafts were given to the transplant recipients, all of whom were children. The library came from PCR. For sequencing, an Illumina HiSeq 2500 was employed. Molecular barcoding was employed in the preparation of TCR libraries, with unique molecular identifiers being used to normalize TCRbeta repertoire quantification. Using fastp trimming at Q25 and MiXCR clonotype assembly, TCRdb reanalyzed the public sequencing data and kept in-frame beta chains. Entries are consolidated by CDR3 protein sequence, retaining the most common genes and DNA. This sample gives tens of thousands of distinct CDR3 sequences in total; about 10% of them show up just once. Approximately 27% of the sample is taken by the ten largest.

These data belong to a study of T-cell reconstitution after alpha-beta-depleted transplantation in children listed by TCRdb under 2016. With regard to the full study: Using TCR repertoire profiling, the study quantitatively followed how T-cell immune reconstitution unfolded in children after TCRalphabeta/CD19-depleted allogeneic hematopoietic cell transplantation.

Compared with germline, V lacks 4 bases and J lacks 4 bases; bases without a gene match: 5. The CDR3 measures 15 amino acids from cysteine to phenylalanine. Only CDR3 DNA is held: 45 bases, read in frame from base 1. Sequences SGHRS (CDR1) and YFSETQ (CDR2) are obtained from the germline V gene. On the study overall, not on this receptor specifically: The high TCRbeta diversity at day 60 in some patients was ascribed to recipient T cells and intrathymic progenitors that had survived conditioning. Apparently early alphabetaT-cell count recovery about two months after transplant reportedly relied on only several hundred rapidly expanded clones derived from non-depleted graft cells. Over the following months the frequencies of hyperexpanded clones went down, and after one year T-cell counts and TCRbeta diversity were mostly credited to newly produced T cells.

The rearranged chain carries TRBV5-1 and TRBJ2-1; TRBD2 fits 10 bases in the junction. This clonotype was obtained from a male patient aged 2 to 10 who had a stem cell transplant for chronic granulomatous disease, so the T cells may come from the graft donor. The sample here was PBMCs, mostly from graft donor cells, taken 60 days after TCRalphabeta/CD19-depleted stem cell transplant. The CDR3 region reads CASSTGLAPYNEQFF. The DNA sequence follows: TGCGCCAGCAGCACGGGACTAGCGCCATACAATGAGCAGTTCTTC.